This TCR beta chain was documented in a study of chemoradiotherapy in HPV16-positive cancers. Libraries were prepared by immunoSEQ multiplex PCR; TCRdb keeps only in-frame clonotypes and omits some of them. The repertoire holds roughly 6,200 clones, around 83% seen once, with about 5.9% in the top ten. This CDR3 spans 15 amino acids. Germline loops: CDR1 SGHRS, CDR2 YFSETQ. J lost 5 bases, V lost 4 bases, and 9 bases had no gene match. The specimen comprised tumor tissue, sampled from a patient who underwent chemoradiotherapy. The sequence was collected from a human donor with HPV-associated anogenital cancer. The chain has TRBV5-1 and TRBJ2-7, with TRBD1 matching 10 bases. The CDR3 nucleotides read TGCGCCAGCAGCCCCGGGGGACAGGGGCGGCACGAGCAGTACTTC. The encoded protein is CASSPGGQGRHEQYF. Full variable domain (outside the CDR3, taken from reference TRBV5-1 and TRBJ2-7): KAGVTQTPRYLIKTRGQQVTLSCSPISGHRSVSWYQQTPGQGLQFLFEYFSETQRNKGNFPGRFSGRQFSNSRSEMNVSTLELGDSALYLCASSPGGQGRHEQYFGPGTRLTVT.